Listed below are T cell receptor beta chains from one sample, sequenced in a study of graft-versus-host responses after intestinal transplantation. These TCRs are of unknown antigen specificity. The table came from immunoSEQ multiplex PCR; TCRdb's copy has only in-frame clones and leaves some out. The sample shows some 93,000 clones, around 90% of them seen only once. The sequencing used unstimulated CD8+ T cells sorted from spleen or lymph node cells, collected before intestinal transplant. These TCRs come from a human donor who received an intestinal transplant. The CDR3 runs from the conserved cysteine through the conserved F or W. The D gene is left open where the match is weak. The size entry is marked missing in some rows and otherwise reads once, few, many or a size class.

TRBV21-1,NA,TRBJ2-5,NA,CASSKQGETQYF,TGTGCCAGCAGCAAACAGGGAGAGACCCAGTACTTC
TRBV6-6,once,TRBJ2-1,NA,CASSPRDYEQFF,TGTGCCAGCAGTCCTCGGGATTATGAGCAGTTCTTC
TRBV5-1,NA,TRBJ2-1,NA,CASTTQGGDEQFF,TGCGCCAGTACTACCCAGGGGGGAGATGAGCAGTTCTTC
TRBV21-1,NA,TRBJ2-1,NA,CASSKPHRSSYNEQFF,TGTGCCAGCAGCAAGCCCCACCGGAGCTCCTACAATGAGCAGTTCTTC
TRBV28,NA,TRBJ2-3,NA,CASSLGLSADTQYF,TGTGCCAGCAGTTTAGGTCTCAGCGCAGATACGCAGTATTTT
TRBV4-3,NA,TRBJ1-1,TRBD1,CASSRWDRGHVEAFF,TGCGCCAGCAGCCGTTGGGACAGGGGGCATGTTGAAGCTTTCTTT
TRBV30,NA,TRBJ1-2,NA,CAWSDGGGLNYGYTF,TGTGCCTGGAGTGACGGGGGGGGCCTTAACTATGGCTACACCTTC
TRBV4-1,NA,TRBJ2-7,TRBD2,CASSFQASGSYEQYF,TGCGCCAGCAGCTTCCAGGCTAGCGGATCCTACGAGCAGTACTTC
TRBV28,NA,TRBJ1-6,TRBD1,CASTSGTVNSPLHF,TGTGCCAGCACCTCAGGGACAGTTAATTCACCCCTCCACTTT
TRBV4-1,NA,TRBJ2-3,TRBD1,CASSQVGTGWPNTDTQYF,TGCGCCAGCAGCCAAGTGGGGACAGGTTGGCCCAACACAGATACGCAGTATTTT
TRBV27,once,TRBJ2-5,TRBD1,CASSLWGQGETQYF,TGTGCCAGCAGTTTATGGGGACAGGGTGAGACCCAGTACTTC
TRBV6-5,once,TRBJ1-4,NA,CASSAGVPDEKLFF,TGTGCCAGCAGTGCAGGGGTTCCGGATGAAAAACTGTTTTTT
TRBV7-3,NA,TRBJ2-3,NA,CASSNLENPDTQYF,TGTGCCAGCAGCAATTTGGAGAATCCAGATACGCAGTATTTT
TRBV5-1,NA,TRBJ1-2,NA,CASSLGGEESAAPGVYGYTF,TGCGCCAGCAGCTTGGGTGGGGAGGAATCGGCCGCGCCCGGGGTGTATGGCTACACCTTC
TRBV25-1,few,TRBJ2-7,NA,CASSLGQTGEQYF,TGTGCCAGCAGTTTAGGACAGACGGGCGAGCAGTACTTC
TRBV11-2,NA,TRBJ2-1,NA,CASSSPYNEQFF,TGTGCCAGCAGCAGCCCCTACAATGAGCAGTTCTTC
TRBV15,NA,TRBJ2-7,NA,CATSRVGEDEQYF,TGTGCCACCAGCAGAGTCGGGGAGGACGAGCAGTACTTC
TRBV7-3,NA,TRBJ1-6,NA,CASSLGGSSYNSPLHF,TGTGCCAGCAGCTTAGGAGGAAGCTCCTATAATTCACCCCTCCACTTT
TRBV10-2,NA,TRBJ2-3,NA,CASSEGRVTDTQYF,TGCGCCAGCAGTGAAGGCAGGGTAACAGATACGCAGTATTTT
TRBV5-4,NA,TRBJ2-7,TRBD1,CASSNRGDYEQYF,TGTGCCAGCAGTAACAGGGGCGACTACGAGCAGTACTTC
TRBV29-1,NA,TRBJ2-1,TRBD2,CSVEDPSGTSGRDYNEQFF,TGCAGCGTTGAAGATCCTTCAGGGACTAGCGGGAGGGACTACAATGAGCAGTTCTTC
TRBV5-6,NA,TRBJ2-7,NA,CASTLRGSYVHEQYF,TGTGCCAGCACCCTCCGGGGGTCTTATGTCCACGAGCAGTACTTC
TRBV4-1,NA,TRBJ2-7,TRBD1,CASSQGTGTSYEQYF,TGCGCCAGCAGCCAAGGGACAGGGACGTCCTACGAGCAGTACTTC
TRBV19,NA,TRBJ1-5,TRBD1,CASKFRGYDQPQHF,TGTGCCAGTAAATTCAGGGGGTACGATCAGCCCCAGCATTTT
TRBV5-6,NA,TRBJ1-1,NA,CASSFGILPNTEAFF,TGTGCCAGCAGCTTCGGCATACTACCAAACACTGAAGCTTTCTTT
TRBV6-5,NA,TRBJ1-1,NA,CASSYSKGLSTEAFF,TGTGCCAGCAGTTACTCAAAGGGGTTGAGCACTGAAGCTTTCTTT
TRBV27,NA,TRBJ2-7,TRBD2,CASSLAGGYEQYF,TGTGCCAGCAGTTTAGCGGGAGGGTACGAGCAGTACTTC
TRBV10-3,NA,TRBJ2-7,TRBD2,CAISGGRVDYEQYF,TGTGCCATCAGTGGAGGGAGGGTGGACTACGAGCAGTACTTC
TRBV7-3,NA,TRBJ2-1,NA,CASSLWPSAYNEQFF,TGTGCCAGCAGCTTATGGCCTAGCGCCTACAATGAGCAGTTCTTC
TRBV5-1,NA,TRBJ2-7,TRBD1,CASSWGTAYEQYF,TGCGCCAGCAGTTGGGGGACAGCCTACGAGCAGTACTTC
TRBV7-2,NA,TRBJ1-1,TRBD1,CASSYTFRGRNTEAFF,TGTGCCAGCAGCTATACCTTCAGGGGGAGGAACACTGAAGCTTTCTTT
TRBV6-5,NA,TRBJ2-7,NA,CASSYSGRFSYEQYF,TGTGCCAGCAGTTACTCGGGCAGATTCTCCTACGAGCAGTACTTC
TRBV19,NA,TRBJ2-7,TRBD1,CASSMTGTGSYEQYF,TGTGCCAGTAGTATGACCGGGACAGGGTCCTACGAGCAGTACTTC
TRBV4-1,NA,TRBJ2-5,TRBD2,CASSPPFLAGGLLQETQYF,TGCGCCAGCAGCCCCCCCTTTCTAGCGGGGGGCCTCCTTCAAGAGACCCAGTACTTC
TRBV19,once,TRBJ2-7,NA,CASSIGATYEQYF,TGTGCCAGTAGTATTGGAGCGACCTACGAGCAGTACTTC
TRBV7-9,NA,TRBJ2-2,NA,CASSLAREAGELFF,TGTGCCAGCAGCTTAGCGAGGGAGGCCGGGGAGCTGTTTTTT
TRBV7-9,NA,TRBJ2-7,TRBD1,CASSYPGTDYEQYF,TGTGCCAGCAGCTATCCCGGGACAGACTACGAGCAGTACTTC
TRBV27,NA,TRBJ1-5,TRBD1,CASSGDRGLGQPQHF,TGTGCCAGCAGTGGGGACAGGGGGCTGGGTCAGCCCCAGCATTTT
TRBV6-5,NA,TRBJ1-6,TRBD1,CASRDTGDSPLHF,TGTGCCAGCAGAGATACAGGGGATTCACCCCTCCACTTT
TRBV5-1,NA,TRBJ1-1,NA,CASSAFQGANTEAFF,TGCGCCAGCAGCGCCTTTCAGGGTGCGAACACTGAAGCTTTCTTT
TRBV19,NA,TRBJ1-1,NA,CASSMADVRGEAFF,TGTGCCAGTAGTATGGCGGACGTAAGGGGTGAAGCTTTCTTT
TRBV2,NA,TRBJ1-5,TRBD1,CASSEDRDRNQPQHF,TGTGCCAGCAGTGAGGACAGGGACCGCAATCAGCCCCAGCATTTT
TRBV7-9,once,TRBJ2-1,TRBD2,CASRTSGMPLSYNEQFF,TGTGCCAGCAGGACTAGCGGGATGCCCCTGTCCTACAATGAGCAGTTCTTC
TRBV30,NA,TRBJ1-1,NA,CAWSDTLGRNTEAFF,TGTGCCTGGAGTGACACTCTGGGGCGGAACACTGAAGCTTTCTTT
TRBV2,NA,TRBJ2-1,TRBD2,CASSSGLAVYNEQFF,TGTGCCAGCAGTTCGGGACTAGCGGTCTACAATGAGCAGTTCTTC
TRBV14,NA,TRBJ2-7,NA,CASSQSRGKGYVDEQYF,TGTGCCAGCAGCCAAAGTCGGGGGAAGGGCTACGTCGACGAGCAGTACTTC
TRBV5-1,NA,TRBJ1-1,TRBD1,CASSSYTGENTEAFF,TGCGCCAGCAGCTCCTACACAGGGGAAAACACTGAAGCTTTCTTT
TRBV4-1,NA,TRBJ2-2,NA,CASSRHRMEGELFF,TGCGCCAGCAGCCGCCACCGGATGGAGGGGGAGCTGTTTTTT